This T cell receptor beta chain was observed in a study of shared clonotypes between healthy human individuals. Study-wide results and caveats: A generally larger estimated richness was seen in naive subsets than in memory subsets. Non-shared clonotypes showed lower generation probabilities than clonotypes common to all four donors.

The genomic DNA of each subset was split evenly across several immunoSEQ plates. TCRdb's table, derived via immunoSEQ multiplex PCR, lists solely in-frame clones and lacks some. This sample has some 2,100,000 clones; approximately 96% occur once, and the top ten carry roughly 0.13%. The CDR3 has 16 amino acids. V was trimmed by 0 bases and J by 0 bases, leaving 9 bases between them. Germline assignment: CDR1 SGHNT and CDR2 YYREEE (reference sequence). A single count supports this clone. The antigen is not known. The chain has TRBV5-4 and TRBJ2-2; possible D gene TRBD1, 6 bases. The sample consisted of naive CD4+ T cells sorted from blood. The subset denotes: CD45RA+ positively selected. The TCR was taken from a young man in good health. The CDR3 sequence: CASSLAGHSNTGELFF. CDR3 sequence (DNA): TGTGCCAGCAGCTTGGCGGGACACTCGAACACCGGGGAGCTGTTTTTT.